The 28 T cell receptor beta chains below all came from one sample that was sequenced in a study of PD-L1 blockade in urothelial cancer. Regarding time point: pretreatment peripheral blood. Sequenced by immunoSEQ multiplex PCR; TCRdb stores in-frame clones only, minus some. The data show under 95,000 clones, 80% to 85% seen once. The sample in question was PBMCs, obtained around atezolizumab (anti-PD-L1) treatment. The receptor source for this set is a man aged 60 to 69 with urothelial cancer.

This clone was seen just once. The V and J genes are TRBV6-5 and TRBJ1-6; TRBD1 matches at 8 bases. After removal of 4 bases from V and 10 bases from J, the junction contained 9 bases not matched to a gene. CDR3 size: 15 residues. Germline values: CDR1 MNHEY, CDR2 SVGAGI. CDR3 bases: TGTGCCAGCAGTTCCGAGGACAGGGTACGCTCACCCCTCCACTTT. This translates into CASSSEDRVRSPLHF.

The chain combines TRBV5-1 with TRBJ1-4; weak D call: TRBD1 (6 bases). The CDR3 covers 15 residues. CDR1 and CDR2 from the germline V gene are SGHRS and YFSETQ. Deletions cut 4 bases from V and 0 bases from J, with 10 bases between. The CDR3 DNA is TGCGCCAGCAGCCCCGACAGGCCAACTAATGAAAAACTGTTTTTT. It is translated as CASSPDRPTNEKLFF.

This clone occurred once. The V and J genes are TRBV27 and TRBJ2-7, with TRBD2 matching over 13 bases. The CDR3 covers 16 residues. CDR1 is MNHEY, CDR2 SMNVEV, per germline (reference sequence). With V trimmed by 5 bases and J by 0 bases, 4 bases remained unmatched. CDR3 region: CASSPGLAGTSYEQYF. The DNA of the CDR3 is TGTGCCAGCAGTCCGGGACTAGCGGGAACCTCCTACGAGCAGTACTTC.

This clone was picked up a small number of times. This sequence joins TRBV5-1 and TRBJ2-7, with D possibly matching TRBD1 (5 bases). This CDR3 comprises 14 residues. From germline, CDR1 is SGHRS and CDR2 YFSETQ. V dropped 3 bases and J dropped 2 bases, with 12 bases sitting between them. CDR3 DNA sequence: TGCGCCAGCAGCTCAGGTGACAGTCCCTACGAGCAGTACTTC. Protein: CASSSGDSPYEQYF.

By share of the sample, this clone is medium-sized. The chain combines TRBV12-5 with TRBJ1-5; maybe TRBD1 (5 bases). V shed 0 bases and J shed 1 base, with 25 bases lying between them. Germline CDR1 and CDR2: LGHNT and FRNRAP. The CDR3 covers 21 residues. This CDR3 reads CASGLVYLVEQEGLSNQPQHF. The CDR3, as DNA: TGTGCTAGTGGTTTGGTATATTTAGTAGAACAGGAAGGTTTGAGCAATCAGCCCCAGCATTTT. Together with reference TRBV12-5 and TRBJ1-5, the CDR3 gives the full variable domain: DARVTQTPRHKVTEMGQEVTMRCQPILGHNTVFWYRQTMMQGLELLAYFRNRAPLDDSGMPKDRFSAEMPDATLATLKIQPSEPRDSAVYFCASGLVYLVEQEGLSNQPQHFGDGTRLSIL.

The rearrangement joins TRBV7-2 to TRBJ2-7; 11 bases fit TRBD2. Per the germline V gene, CDR1 is SGHTA and CDR2 is FQGNSA. J lost 0 bases, V lost 5 bases, and 3 bases had no gene match. This CDR3 comprises 15 residues. The CDR3 spells CASSRLAGSSYEQYF. CDR3 coding DNA: TGTGCCAGCAGCCGACTAGCGGGGAGCTCCTACGAGCAGTACTTC.

The genes are TRBV5-4 and TRBJ2-1; 9 positions agree with TRBD1. In germline, CDR1 is SGHNT, CDR2 YYREEE (reference sequence). Unmatched junction bases numbered 12, after V lost 4 bases and J lost 4 bases. The CDR3 totals 17 residues. CDR3 in DNA: TGTGCCAGCAGCAAGGATCGCGGGACAGGGATTTACAATGAGCAGTTCTTC. Translated, it gives CASSKDRGTGIYNEQFF.

The chain employs TRBV4-1 and TRBJ2-5, with D possibly being TRBD1 (6 bases). V dropped 2 bases and J dropped 5 bases, with 18 bases sitting between them. Germline CDR1 is MGHRA and CDR2 is YSYEKL. This CDR3 is built from 16 residues. DNA of the CDR3: TGCGCCAGCAGCCAAACCGCTGGGACATTCGGGGAGACCCAGTACTTC. This gives the protein CASSQTAGTFGETQYF.

The CDR3 spells CASSLDPYSDQNTGELFF. For the CDR3, the DNA is TGTGCCAGCAGTCTCGACCCCTACAGTGACCAGAACACCGGGGAGCTGTTTTTT. The chain couples TRBV9 to TRBJ2-2, with D uncertain. V gave up 5 bases and J gave up 1 base, with 21 bases separating them. The V gene's germline CDR1 is SGDLS and CDR2 YYNGEE. The CDR3 contains 18 residues.

The gene calls are TRBV5-1 and TRBJ1-6; 7 bases fit TRBD1. CDR1 SGHRS and CDR2 YFSETQ come from the germline V gene. The CDR3 is made up of 15 amino acids. Trimming at V came to 4 bases and at J to 5 bases, leaving 6 bases not matched to a gene. In DNA, the CDR3 is TGCGCCAGCAGCACGGGACAGCTGAATAATTCACCCCTCCACTTT. The encoded protein is CASSTGQLNNSPLHF.

The chain combines TRBV30 with TRBJ2-2; TRBD2 matches 12 bases. With 8 bases clipped from V and 2 bases from J, the junction kept 6 bases outside the gene matches. Germline V CDR1 and CDR2: GTSNPN, SVGIG (reference sequence). The CDR3 spans 15 residues. CDR3 in amino acids: CAARLAGVNTGELFF. The DNA for the CDR3 is TGTGCCGCCAGACTAGCGGGGGTCAACACCGGGGAGCTGTTTTTT.

This clone came up a few times. V gene TRBV6-6 combines with J gene TRBJ1-4; no clear D. Germline CDR1 and CDR2: MNHNY and SVGAGI (reference sequence). This CDR3 is 14 amino acids long. V was pared by 0 bases and J by 6 bases, with 8 bases between. The CDR3 loop reads CASSYSISDEKLFF. CDR3 coding DNA: TGTGCCAGCAGTTACTCGATCTCGGATGAAAAACTGTTTTTT.

V gene TRBV5-8 combines with J gene TRBJ1-1, with D unclear. This CDR3 is 13 amino acids long. With 4 bases removed from V and 3 bases from J, the gap between germline ends came to 10 bases. Germline V gene sequence: CDR1 SGHTS, CDR2 YDEGEE. The CDR3 reads CASSPAPYTEAFF. DNA for the CDR3: TGTGCCAGCAGCCCCGCGCCCTACACTGAAGCTTTCTTT. Full variable domain (remainder filled in from reference TRBV5-8 and TRBJ1-1): EAGVTQSPTHLIKTRGQQATLRCSPISGHTSVYWYQQALGLGLQFLLWYDEGEERNRGNFPPRFSGRQFPNYSSELNVNALELEDSALYLCASSPAPYTEAFFGQGTRLTVV.

The chain employs TRBV5-1 and TRBJ2-1; 7 bases map to TRBD2. The CDR3 is 16 amino acids. Per germline, CDR1 SGHRS and CDR2 YFSETQ. V lost 1 base and J lost 0; bases outside the gene matches: 4. The CDR3 bases are TGCGCCAGCAGCTTGTGGCGGGAGAGCTCCTACAATGAGCAGTTCTTC. Translating it yields CASSLWRESSYNEQFF.

This clone turned up a few times. The V call is TRBV30, the J call TRBJ2-5; tentative D call: TRBD1 (5 bases). The CDR3 runs to 13 residues. Germline CDR1 is GTSNPN and CDR2 is SVGIG (reference sequence). Trimming took off 2 bases at V and 2 bases at J, with 9 bases between the two ends. CDR3 sequence (DNA): TGTGCCTGGAGTCTAACAGGACAAGAGACCCAGTACTTC. Translating gives CAWSLTGQETQYF.

This clone is a singleton in its sample. This CDR3 is CASSEPGQGYEQYF. The CDR3 DNA reads TGTGCCAGCAGTGAACCGGGACAGGGCTACGAGCAGTACTTC. The chain links TRBV6-1 to TRBJ2-7; 9 nucleotides align to TRBD1. CDR3 length: 14 amino acids. V trimming: 2 bases; J trimming: 3 bases; junction bases outside the gene matches: 2. The germline gives CDR1 MNHNS, CDR2 SASEGT.

This clone was observed a handful of times. V is TRBV6-5 and J is TRBJ1-2, with TRBD1 matching over 7 bases. This CDR3 region has 13 residues. Germline values: CDR1 MNHEY, CDR2 SVGAGI. The V and J ends lost 6 bases and 8 bases, in that order; junction bases with no gene match: 9. The CDR3 sequence is CASRRRQGGGYTF. The CDR3 bases are TGTGCCAGCAGGAGGAGACAGGGTGGAGGCTACACCTTC.

The chain's CDR3 is CASSLQATSGRVEQYF. CDR3 DNA sequence: TGTGCCAGCAGTTTACAGGCGACTAGCGGGAGGGTCGAACAGTACTTC. The chain employs TRBV27 and TRBJ2-5, with 14 bases lining up with TRBD2. With 2 bases clipped from V and 11 bases from J, the junction kept 10 bases outside the gene matches. CDR3 size: 16 residues. Looked up from germline, CDR1 is MNHEY and CDR2 is SMNVEV (reference sequence).

This chain connects TRBV6-1 to TRBJ1-2; D unclear. Trimming shortened V by 8 bases and J by 4 bases, and 17 bases separated the two germline ends. The CDR3 consists of 14 residues. Germline assignment: CDR1 MNHNS and CDR2 SASEGT. CDR3: CASCPPEVPYGYTF. The CDR3 nucleotides read TGTGCCAGCTGCCCCCCAGAAGTTCCCTATGGCTACACCTTC.

J is TRBJ2-3 and V is TRBV30, with TRBD2 as a possible D gene (5 bases). In germline, CDR1 is GTSNPN, CDR2 SVGIG (reference sequence). V was clipped by 0 bases and J by 0 bases, with 10 bases between them. The CDR3 has 15 amino acids. The CDR3 DNA is TGTGCCTGGAGTGTGGGAAGCGGAAGCACAGATACGCAGTATTTT. Its protein product is CAWSVGSGSTDTQYF.

The CDR3: CASTRNTGITQYF. CDR3 coding DNA: TGTGCTTCAACACGAAATACAGGGATCACGCAGTATTTT. V and J are TRBV6-1 and TRBJ2-3; a weak D match, TRBD1 (6 bases). Germline V gene sequence: CDR1 MNHNS, CDR2 SASEGT. CDR3 length equals 13 residues.

In its sample, this clone was seen once. The chain has TRBV7-2 and TRBJ1-1; D is possibly TRBD1 (5 bases). V dropped 4 bases and J dropped 1 base, with 16 bases sitting between them. This CDR3 spans 16 amino acids. Germline CDR1 is SGHTA and CDR2 is FQGNSA. In DNA form, the CDR3 reads TGTGCCAGCAGCTCTAGGGGCAGGGCAGAGAACACTGAAGCTTTCTTT. This encodes CASSSRGRAENTEAFF.

This clone was picked up a small number of times. The V and J genes are TRBV30 and TRBJ2-7; D unresolved. CDR3 length: 12 amino acids. CDR1 GTSNPN and CDR2 SVGIG come from the germline V gene (reference sequence). Trimming left V 1 base short and J 0 bases short, with 4 bases between. The CDR3 here is CAWSDSSYEQYF. CDR3 nucleotide sequence: TGTGCCTGGAGTGACAGCTCCTACGAGCAGTACTTC. Drawing the rest from reference TRBV30 and TRBJ2-7, the complete variable domain is SQTIHQWPATLVQPVGSPLSLECTVEGTSNPNLYWYRQAAGRGLQLLFYSVGIGQISSEVPQNLSASRPQDRQFILSSKKLLLSDSGFYLCAWSDSSYEQYFGPGTRLTVT.

The chain joins TRBV18 to TRBJ2-2; D may be TRBD1 (6 bases). CDR3 size: 14 residues. V lost 4 bases and J lost 5, with 11 bases in between. The germline gives CDR1 KGHSH, CDR2 LQKENI. The CDR3 coding sequence is TGTGCCAGCTCACTAAAAACAGGGACCGGGGAGCTGTTTTTT. It translates to CASSLKTGTGELFF.

The J gene is TRBJ2-1, the V gene TRBV5-4, with a possible D match to TRBD2 (5 bases). CDR3 length equals 15 residues. Per the germline V gene, CDR1 is SGHNT and CDR2 is YYREEE (reference sequence). Trimming took off 4 bases at V and 5 bases at J, with 16 bases between the two ends. The CDR3 region is CASSPQVRRNNEQFF. DNA for the CDR3: TGTGCCAGCAGCCCCCAGGTGAGGAGGAACAATGAGCAGTTCTTC. The variable domain in full, completed from reference TRBV5-4 and TRBJ2-1, reads ETGVTQSPTHLIKTRGQQVTLRCSSQSGHNTVSWYQQALGQGPQFIFQYYREEENGRGNFPPRFSGLQFPNYSSELNVNALELDDSALYLCASSPQVRRNNEQFFGPGTRLTVL.

In its sample, this clone was seen a few times. The rearrangement joins TRBV4-1 to TRBJ1-1; D is ambiguous. Trimming removed 1 base at V and 7 bases at J, with 13 bases between. This CDR3 is built from 14 residues. Germline V gene data show CDR1 as MGHRA and CDR2 as YSYEKL. CDR3 in amino acids: CASSQGRLGVEAFF. The CDR3 nucleotides are TGCGCCAGCAGCCAAGGAAGGTTAGGAGTTGAAGCTTTCTTT.

The rearrangement uses TRBV30 and TRBJ1-4; a possible D gene is TRBD1 (5 bases). Trimming removed 2 bases at V and 8 bases at J, with 9 bases between. The CDR3 sequence is 12 residues long. The V gene's germline CDR1 is GTSNPN and CDR2 SVGIG (reference sequence). The DNA for the CDR3 is TGTGCCTGGAGTCCGGGGGGGGAAAAACTGTTTTTT. Protein: CAWSPGGEKLFF.

This clone came up a few times. This sequence joins TRBV28 and TRBJ2-7; 7 bases fit TRBD1. The CDR3 runs to 13 residues. Germline V CDR1 and CDR2: MDHEN, SYDVKM. With 5 bases clipped from V and 4 bases from J, the junction kept 5 bases outside the gene matches. CDR3 region: CASSLGTVYEQYF. CDR3 coding DNA: TGTGCCAGCAGTCTGGGGACAGTTTACGAGCAGTACTTC. Looking up the rest from reference TRBV28 and TRBJ2-7 gives the full variable domain: DVKVTQSSRYLVKRTGEKVFLECVQDMDHENMFWYRQDPGLGLRLIYFSYDVKMKEKGDIPEGYSVSREKKERFSLILESASTNQTSMYLCASSLGTVYEQYFGPGTRLTVT.